This is a list of T cell receptor beta chains from one sample in a study of blood T cells in healthy people across ages. TCRdb reanalysed the 5' RACE reads using MiXCR and keeps one entry per CDR3 protein. The sample contains about 1.1 million distinct CDR3 sequences, 30% to 40% of which appear only once. Source material: blood. These receptors came from a man aged 18 to 35 in good health. Both conserved end residues are part of each CDR3. The D gene is left open where the match is weak. For some rows the clone size is stated as once, few or many, or as a class when expanded; others skip it.

>TRBJ1-1|TRBV3-1|.|12|.
CASSHSGTEAFF
TGTGCCAGCAGCCATTCGGGCACTGAAGCTTTCTTT
>TRBJ2-1|TRBV2|.|15|.
CASLKGQASINEQFF
TGTGCCAGCCTAAAAGGCCAGGCTAGCATCAATGAGCAGTTCTTC
>TRBJ1-2|TRBV21-1|.|14|once
CASRSGQTNYGYTF
TGTGCCAGCAGAAGTGGGCAAACTAACTATGGCTACACCTTC
>TRBJ2-1|TRBV25-1|.|11|.
CASSEFVEQFF
TGTGCCAGCAGTGAATTTGTTGAGCAGTTCTTC
>TRBJ1-2|TRBV14|TRBD1|15|few
CASSQEQGENYGYTF
TGTGCCAGCAGCCAAGAGCAGGGGGAAAACTATGGCTACACCTTC
>TRBJ2-3|TRBV7-9|TRBD1|15|.
CASSAAGTGLHTQYF
TGTGCCAGCAGCGCAGCCGGGACAGGGCTTCATACGCAGTATTTT
>TRBJ2-3|TRBV9|.|17|.
CASSVESTAYPPDTQYF
TGTGCCAGCAGCGTAGAATCTACAGCTTATCCGCCGGATACGCAGTATTTT
>TRBJ2-7|TRBV27|TRBD2|16|.
CASSLGASGAYNEQYF
TGTGCCAGCAGTTTAGGGGCTAGCGGGGCATACAATGAGCAGTACTTC
>TRBJ1-2|TRBV4-1|.|12|.
CASSRYRDGYTF
TGCGCCAGCAGCCGGTACAGGGATGGCTACACCTTC
>TRBJ2-3|TRBV12-3/TRBV12-4|.|14|few
CASNPGNRHNTQYF
TGTGCCAGCAACCCCGGTAACAGACATAATACGCAGTATTTT
>TRBJ2-5|TRBV7-9|.|14|.
CASSPEKRSGTQYF
TGTGCCAGCAGCCCCGAGAAGAGGTCTGGGACCCAGTACTTC
>TRBJ1-6|TRBV6-1|.|14|.
CASSELDRSSPLHF
TGTGCCAGCAGTGAACTTGATCGAAGTTCACCCCTCCACTTT
>TRBJ2-3|TRBV7-8|.|15|.
CASSPTYPSTDTQYF
TGTGCCAGCAGCCCAACCTACCCAAGCACAGATACGCAGTATTTT
>TRBJ2-1|TRBV10-3|.|16|.
CAISVGVGGAGNEQFF
TGTGCCATCAGTGTAGGGGTTGGGGGGGCCGGCAATGAGCAGTTCTTC
>TRBJ2-5|TRBV20-1|TRBD1|14|few
CSATGQGLSETQYF
TGCAGTGCTACGGGACAGGGGCTGTCGGAGACCCAGTACTTC
>TRBJ2-1|TRBV7-9|.|17|few
CASRQGQGSSSYNEQFF
TGTGCCAGCAGACAAGGGCAGGGATCGTCGTCCTACAATGAGCAGTTCTTC
>TRBJ1-2|TRBV12-3/TRBV12-4|.|17|many
CASRGASYGEDNYGYTF
TGTGCCAGCAGAGGGGCCAGCTACGGCGAGGATAACTATGGCTACACCTTC
>TRBJ2-3|TRBV29-1|.|13|.
CSVVGVYTDTQYF
TGCAGCGTTGTTGGGGTATACACAGATACGCAGTATTTT
>TRBJ2-5|TRBV3-1|.|15|.
CASSQELVASETQYF
TGTGCCAGCAGCCAAGAATTGGTAGCGTCCGAGACCCAGTACTTC
>TRBJ1-2|TRBV20-1|.|11|.
CSASGGVGYTF
TGCAGTGCCTCGGGGGGGGTCGGCTACACCTTC
>TRBJ1-6|TRBV9|.|15|.
CASSVASGSNSPLHF
TGTGCCAGCAGCGTAGCCTCAGGTTCTAATTCACCCCTCCACTTT
>TRBJ1-2|TRBV12-3/TRBV12-4|.|15|.
CASSLGQGTWYGYTF
TGTGCCAGCAGTTTAGGCCAGGGGACTTGGTATGGCTACACCTTC
>TRBJ1-5|TRBV5-1|.|10|many
CAIFNQPQHF
TGCGCCATCTTCAATCAGCCCCAGCATTTT
>TRBJ2-7|TRBV7-3|.|13|few
CASSDSNSYEQYF
TGTGCCAGCAGCGACAGTAACTCCTACGAGCAGTACTTC
>TRBJ2-7|TRBV2|.|14|.
CASSGAITSYEQYF
TGTGCCAGCAGTGGGGCCATAACCTCCTACGAGCAGTACTTC
>TRBJ1-1|TRBV14|.|14|.
CASSHHRTDTEAFF
TGTGCCAGCAGCCACCACAGAACTGACACTGAAGCTTTCTTT
>TRBJ1-6|TRBV12-3/TRBV12-4|TRBD1|15|.
CASSPTGGGNSPLHF
TGTGCCAGCAGTCCCACCGGAGGGGGCAATTCACCCCTCCACTTT
>TRBJ2-7|TRBV4-1|.|15|.
CASSQLGTPSCEQYF
TGCGCCAGCAGCCAACTGGGGACACCATCCTGCGAGCAGTACTTC
>TRBJ2-7|TRBV6-5|.|12|few
CASSQTRSEQYF
TGTGCCAGCAGCCAAACCAGAAGCGAGCAGTACTTC
>TRBJ1-2|TRBV2|TRBD1|13|.
CASGGDREYGYTF
TGTGCCAGCGGTGGGGACAGGGAATATGGCTACACCTTC
>TRBJ1-5|TRBV12-3/TRBV12-4|.|13|.
CASRGGNNQPQHF
TGTGCCAGCAGGGGGGGGAACAATCAGCCCCAGCATTTT
>TRBJ1-1|TRBV21-1|.|17|.
CASSEGTGPTMNTEAFF
TGTGCCAGCAGCGAAGGAACCGGACCGACTATGAACACTGAAGCTTTCTTT
>TRBJ1-2|TRBV9|TRBD1|15|.
CASSADGTANYGYTF
TGTGCCAGCAGCGCCGACGGGACAGCTAACTATGGCTACACCTTC
>TRBJ2-2|TRBV4-1|.|16|once
CASSQVQHPNTGELFF
TGCGCCAGCAGCCAAGTGCAACATCCAAACACCGGGGAGCTGTTTTTT
>TRBJ2-3|TRBV28|TRBD2|14|once
CASEAGGSTDTQYF
TGTGCCAGTGAAGCGGGAGGTAGCACAGATACGCAGTATTTT
>TRBJ1-5|TRBV11-2|.|19|.
CASSLDRGRRPPSNQPQHF
TGTGCCAGCAGCTTAGACCGTGGCAGACGTCCCCCTAGCAATCAGCCCCAGCATTTT
>TRBJ2-5|TRBV6-5|.|15|few
CASSYSKTGTETQYF
TGTGCCAGCAGTTACTCCAAGACAGGAACAGAGACCCAGTACTTC
>TRBJ1-1|TRBV21-1|.|13|few
CAGIGRSNTEAFF
TGTGCCGGAATTGGAAGGTCTAACACTGAAGCTTTCTTT
>TRBJ1-2|TRBV12-3/TRBV12-4|TRBD1|14|.
CASRRTGGWYGYTF
TGTGCCAGCAGACGGACAGGGGGCTGGTATGGCTACACCTTC
>TRBJ1-1|TRBV13|.|16|few
CASSQATGQMNTEAFF
TGTGCCAGCAGCCAAGCCACGGGACAAATGAACACTGAAGCTTTCTTT
>TRBJ2-5|TRBV20-1|.|16|many
CSAHPIRGAHQETQYF
TGCAGTGCCCACCCGATACGCGGGGCCCACCAAGAGACCCAGTACTTC
>TRBJ1-2|TRBV7-9|.|14|.
CASSLNSALHGYTF
TGTGCTAGCAGCTTAAATTCTGCGCTCCATGGCTACACCTTC
>TRBJ1-2|TRBV5-1|.|11|.
CASSLDGPGTF
TGCGCCAGCAGCTTGGATGGGCCTGGCACCTTC
>TRBJ1-2|TRBV2|.|14|.
CASSEAQGIHGYTF
TGTGCCAGCAGTGAGGCGCAGGGAATCCATGGCTACACCTTC
>TRBJ1-6|TRBV20-1|.|13|.
CSAHRTDNSPLHF
TGCAGTGCTCACCGGACAGATAATTCACCCCTCCACTTT
>TRBJ2-7|TRBV14|TRBD2|13|.
CASRTSGGYEQYF
TGTGCCTCTAGGACTAGCGGGGGCTATGAGCAGTACTTC
>TRBJ2-1|TRBV4-1|.|14|few
CASSQDLLSSEQFF
TGCGCCAGCAGCCAGGATCTACTCTCAAGTGAGCAGTTCTTC
>TRBJ2-1|TRBV6-2/TRBV6-3|.|13|.
CASSYLGYNEQFF
TGTGCCAGCAGTTACCTCGGTTACAATGAGCAGTTCTTC
>TRBJ2-7|TRBV12-3/TRBV12-4|.|15|.
CASGPFSGSLYEQYF
TGTGCCAGCGGCCCTTTTTCGGGGTCCCTCTACGAGCAGTACTTC
>TRBJ2-3|TRBV4-2|TRBD2|17|.
CASSQVATSGGTDTQYF
TGTGCCAGCAGCCAAGTTGCGACTAGCGGGGGTACAGATACGCAGTATTTT
>TRBJ1-6|TRBV14|.|14|few
CASSLGTSNSPLHF
TGTGCCAGCAGCCTCGGGACGTCGAATTCACCCCTCCACTTT
>TRBJ1-6|TRBV12-3/TRBV12-4|.|13|.
CASSFRANSPLHF
TGTGCCAGCAGTTTCAGGGCTAATTCACCCCTCCACTTT